The clone carrying this T cell receptor beta chain was counted at least ten times. What it binds is unknown. The record originates from a study of tumor and adjacent non-tumor tissue in lung cancer. The template was RNA from unsorted bulk tissue. The library came from three nested PCR rounds adapted from ARM-PCR protocols. MiXCR, run by TCRdb on the multiplex PCR reads, gives a single entry per CDR3 protein. Among 95,000 to 150,000 distinct CDR3 sequences listed, roughly 67% were seen once. The CDR3 has 16 residues. Germline lookup yields CDR1 DFQATT and CDR2 SNEGSKA (reference sequence). V lost 5 bases, J lost 8 bases, and 9 bases stayed unmatched. Whole-study findings and limits: Tumor tissue had significantly higher TCR diversity than normal lung. Patients with more diverse tumor TCRs had worse survival. Normal lung showed higher cumulative top 100 clone frequency than tumor.

The source of this sequence is a man aged 30-40 years with non-small cell lung cancer. V is TRBV20-1 and J is TRBJ2-1; 16 bases agree with TRBD2. Specimen: lung tumor tissue. This chain's CDR3 is CSAGGLAGGSVYEQFF. CDR3 nucleotides: TGCAGTGCTGGGGGACTAGCGGGAGGGTCTGTTTATGAGCAGTTCTTC.